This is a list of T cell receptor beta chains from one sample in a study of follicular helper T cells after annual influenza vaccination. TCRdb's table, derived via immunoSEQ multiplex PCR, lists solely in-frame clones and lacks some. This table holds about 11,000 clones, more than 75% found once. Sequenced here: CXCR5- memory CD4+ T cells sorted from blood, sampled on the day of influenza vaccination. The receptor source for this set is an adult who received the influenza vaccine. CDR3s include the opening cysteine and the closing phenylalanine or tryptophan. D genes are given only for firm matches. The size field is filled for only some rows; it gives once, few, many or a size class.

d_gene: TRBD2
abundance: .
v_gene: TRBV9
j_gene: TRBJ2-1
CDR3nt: TGTGCCAGCAGAGTTGGGACTAGCCAGAACAATGAGCAGTTCTTC
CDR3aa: CASRVGTSQNNEQFF

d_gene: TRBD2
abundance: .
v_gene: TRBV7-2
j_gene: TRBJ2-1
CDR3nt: TGTGCCAGCAGCCCAGGCGGGAGAGCCTACAATGAGCAGTTCTTC
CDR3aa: CASSPGGRAYNEQFF

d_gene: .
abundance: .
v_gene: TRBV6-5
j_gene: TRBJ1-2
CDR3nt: TGTGCCAGCAGGACAGGAAGCTATGGCTACACCTTC
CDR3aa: CASRTGSYGYTF

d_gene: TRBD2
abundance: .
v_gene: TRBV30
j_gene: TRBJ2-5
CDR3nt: TGTGCCTGGAGTTCCGGCGGGGGGTACGTCCAAGAGACCCAGTACTTC
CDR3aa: CAWSSGGGYVQETQYF

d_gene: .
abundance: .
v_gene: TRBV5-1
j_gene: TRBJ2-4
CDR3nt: TGCGCCAGCAGCTCTGGGGGGGCCAAAAACATTCAGTACTTC
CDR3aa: CASSSGGAKNIQYF

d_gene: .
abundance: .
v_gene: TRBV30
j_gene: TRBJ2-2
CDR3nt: TGTGCCTGGAGTGGTAGGCCCGGGGAGCTGTTTTTT
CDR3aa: CAWSGRPGELFF

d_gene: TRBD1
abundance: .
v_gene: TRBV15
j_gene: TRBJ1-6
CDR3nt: TGTGCCACCAGCAGCTTTACAGGGGAGTCACCCCTCCACTTT
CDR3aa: CATSSFTGESPLHF

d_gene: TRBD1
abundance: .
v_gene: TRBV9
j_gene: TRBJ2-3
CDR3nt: TGTGCCAGCAGCGTAGCGGGGACAGACACAGATACGCAGTATTTT
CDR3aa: CASSVAGTDTDTQYF

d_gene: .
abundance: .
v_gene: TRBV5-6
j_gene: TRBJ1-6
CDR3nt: TGTGCCAGCAGGTTCGGGGGTAGCTCCTATAATTCACCCCTCCACTTT
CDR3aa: CASRFGGSSYNSPLHF

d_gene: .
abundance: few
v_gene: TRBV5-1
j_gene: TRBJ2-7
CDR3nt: TGCGCCAGCAGCTTGGAACGTTCCTACGAGCAGTACTTC
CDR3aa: CASSLERSYEQYF

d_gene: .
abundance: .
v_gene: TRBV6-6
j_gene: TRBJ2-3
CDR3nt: TGTGCCAGCAGTTCCTCCGGGGCTCAGACCCCTTTT
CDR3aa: CASSSSGAQTPF

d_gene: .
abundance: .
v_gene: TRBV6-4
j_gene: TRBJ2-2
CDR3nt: TGTGCCAGCAGTCTCAACGGGAACACCGGGGAGCTGTTTTTT
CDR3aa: CASSLNGNTGELFF

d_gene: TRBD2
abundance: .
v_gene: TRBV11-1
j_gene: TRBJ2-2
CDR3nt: TGTGCCAGCAGCTTAGGCTCCACCCCGGGAGGCGGGGAGCTGTTTTTT
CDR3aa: CASSLGSTPGGGELFF

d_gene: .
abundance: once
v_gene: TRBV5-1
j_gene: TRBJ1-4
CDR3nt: TGCGCCAGCCAAAGAGACCAGGGAGGGTGGGGAGAAAAACTGTTTTTT
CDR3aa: CASQRDQGGWGEKLFF

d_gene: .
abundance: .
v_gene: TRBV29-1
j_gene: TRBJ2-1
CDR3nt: TGCAGCGTTGGTCGCATAGGGCCGAACAATGAGCAGTTCTTC
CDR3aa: CSVGRIGPNNEQFF

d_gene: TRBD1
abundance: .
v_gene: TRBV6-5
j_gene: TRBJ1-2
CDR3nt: TGTGCCAGCAGTAGCCGCAGGGGGTTTAACTATGGCTACACCTTC
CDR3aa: CASSSRRGFNYGYTF

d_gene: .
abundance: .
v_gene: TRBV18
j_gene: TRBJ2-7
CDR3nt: TGTGCCAGCTCACCAGGGGGCTCCCTGGCTTACGAGCAGTACTTC
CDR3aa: CASSPGGSLAYEQYF

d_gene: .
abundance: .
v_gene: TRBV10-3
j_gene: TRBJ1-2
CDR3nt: TGTGCCATCAGTGAGTCTGGAGGTTCAAACTATGGCTACACCTTC
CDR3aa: CAISESGGSNYGYTF

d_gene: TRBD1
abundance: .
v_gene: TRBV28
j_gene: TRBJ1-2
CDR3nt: TGTGCCAGCAGTTTGGGAGGGGGCTATCGGTATGGCTACACCTTC
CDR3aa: CASSLGGGYRYGYTF

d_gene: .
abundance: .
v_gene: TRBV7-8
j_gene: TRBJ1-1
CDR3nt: TGTGCCAGCAGCCTCTCGGGGGAGGCTGAAGCTTTCTTT
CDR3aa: CASSLSGEAEAFF

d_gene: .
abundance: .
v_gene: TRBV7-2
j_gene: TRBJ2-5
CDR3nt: TGTGCCAGCAGCTTAGGGGGCAGTTCCCCGACCCAGTACTTC
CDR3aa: CASSLGGSSPTQYF

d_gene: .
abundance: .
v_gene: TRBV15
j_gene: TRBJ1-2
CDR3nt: TGTGCCACCAGCAGACCGAAAGGGGGTTTCGGTGGCTACACCTTC
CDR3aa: CATSRPKGGFGGYTF

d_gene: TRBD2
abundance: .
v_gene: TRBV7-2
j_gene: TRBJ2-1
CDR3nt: TGTGCCAGCAGCTTAGCGTCCACTAGCGGTTCCTACAATGAGCAGTTCTTC
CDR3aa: CASSLASTSGSYNEQFF

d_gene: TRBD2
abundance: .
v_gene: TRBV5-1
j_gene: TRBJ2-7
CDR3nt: TGCGCCAGCAGCCTCCCGGGACTAGCGGGAGGGGAAGAGCAGTACTTC
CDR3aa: CASSLPGLAGGEEQYF

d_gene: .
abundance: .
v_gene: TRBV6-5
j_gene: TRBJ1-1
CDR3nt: TGTGCCAGCAGTTACAGTCGGAACACTGAAGCTTTCTTT
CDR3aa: CASSYSRNTEAFF

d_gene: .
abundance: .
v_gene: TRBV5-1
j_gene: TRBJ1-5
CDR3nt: TGCGCCAGCAGCTTGGGGGCAGGGGATCAGCCCCAGCATTTT
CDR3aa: CASSLGAGDQPQHF

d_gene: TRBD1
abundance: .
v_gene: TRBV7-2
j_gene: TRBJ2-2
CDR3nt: TGTGCCACCAAGATGACAGGGACGGGGCCCGGGGAGCTGTTTTTT
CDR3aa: CATKMTGTGPGELFF

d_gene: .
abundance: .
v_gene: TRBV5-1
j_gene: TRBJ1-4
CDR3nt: TGCGCCAGCAGCTTGGGGAGGAATGAAAAACTGTTTTTT
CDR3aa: CASSLGRNEKLFF

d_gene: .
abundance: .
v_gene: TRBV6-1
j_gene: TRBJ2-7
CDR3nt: TGTGCCAGCAGTGAATTGGGACTCATCTACGAGCAGTACTTC
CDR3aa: CASSELGLIYEQYF

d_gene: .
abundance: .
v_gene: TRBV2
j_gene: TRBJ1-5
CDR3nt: TGTGCCAGCAGTGAAGAGTTGGATCAGCCCCAGCATTTT
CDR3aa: CASSEELDQPQHF

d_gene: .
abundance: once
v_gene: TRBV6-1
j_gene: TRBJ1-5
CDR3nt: TGTGCCAGCCTTACAGCCCACGCTAGCAATCAGCCCCAGCATTTT
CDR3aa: CASLTAHASNQPQHF

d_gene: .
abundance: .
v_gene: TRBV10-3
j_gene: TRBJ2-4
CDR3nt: TGTGCCATCAGTGCAGGGGACCACGCCAAAAACATTCAGTACTTC
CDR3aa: CAISAGDHAKNIQYF

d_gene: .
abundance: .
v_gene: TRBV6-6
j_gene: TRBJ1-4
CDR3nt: TGTGCCAGCAGCTCACCGGCTTTTGGGGATGAAAAACTGTTTTTT
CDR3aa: CASSSPAFGDEKLFF

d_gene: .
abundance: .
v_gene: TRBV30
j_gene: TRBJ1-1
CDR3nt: TGTGCCTGGAGTGTACCTCAAAACACTGAAGCTTTCTTT
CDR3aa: CAWSVPQNTEAFF

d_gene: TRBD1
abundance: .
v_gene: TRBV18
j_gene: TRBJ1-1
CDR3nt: TGTGCCAGCTCACCAGGGACAGGGTTTGGCACTGAAGCTTTCTTT
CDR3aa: CASSPGTGFGTEAFF

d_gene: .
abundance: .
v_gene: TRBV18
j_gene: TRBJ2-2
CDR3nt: TGTGCCACTGCCGAAGGAGGGGTGAACACCGGGGAGCTGTTTTTT
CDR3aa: CATAEGGVNTGELFF

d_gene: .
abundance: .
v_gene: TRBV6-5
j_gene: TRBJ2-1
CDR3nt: TGTGCCAGCAGTTCTCATGCCGGGGGTTCTAGCAATGAGCAGTTCTTC
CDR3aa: CASSSHAGGSSNEQFF

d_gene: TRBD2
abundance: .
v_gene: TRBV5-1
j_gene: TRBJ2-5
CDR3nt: TGCGCCAGCACCATGCCTAGCGGGAGCGGGGGGGAGACCCAGTACTTC
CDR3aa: CASTMPSGSGGETQYF

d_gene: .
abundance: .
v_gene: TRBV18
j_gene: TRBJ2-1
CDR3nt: TGTGCCAGCTCACCTCCTTCCGGGTGGGATGAGCAGTTCTTC
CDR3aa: CASSPPSGWDEQFF

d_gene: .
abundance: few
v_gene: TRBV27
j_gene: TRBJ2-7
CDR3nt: TGTGCCAGCAGTTTAAACAGCTTCTCCTACGAGCAGTACTTC
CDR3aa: CASSLNSFSYEQYF

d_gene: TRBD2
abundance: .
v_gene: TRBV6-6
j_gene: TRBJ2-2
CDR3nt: TGTGCCAGCAGGGAGCGGGGAGCCTCTTCCCGGGAGCTGTTTTTT
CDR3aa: CASRERGASSRELFF

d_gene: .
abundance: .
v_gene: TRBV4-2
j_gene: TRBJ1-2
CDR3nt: TGTGCCAGCAGCCAAGTTCACGAGAGCTATGGCTACACCTTC
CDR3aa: CASSQVHESYGYTF

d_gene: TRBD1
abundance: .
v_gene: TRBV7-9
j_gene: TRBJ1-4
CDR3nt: TGTGCCAGCAGCCAAGACAGGGGGCGATCGTATCATGAAAAACTGTTTTTT
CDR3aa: CASSQDRGRSYHEKLFF

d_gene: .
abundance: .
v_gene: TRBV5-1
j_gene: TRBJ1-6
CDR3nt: TGCGCCAGCAGCTTGGAAGCGTATAATTCACCCCTCCACTTT
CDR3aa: CASSLEAYNSPLHF

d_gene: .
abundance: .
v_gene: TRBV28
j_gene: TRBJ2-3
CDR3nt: TGTGCCAGCAGTCTTGGGACCAGCACAGATACGCAGTATTTT
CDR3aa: CASSLGTSTDTQYF

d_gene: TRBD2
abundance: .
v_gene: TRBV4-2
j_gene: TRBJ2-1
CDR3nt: TGTGCCAGCAGCCAAGATGGGCTAGCGGGAGTTTCCAATGAGCAGTTCTTC
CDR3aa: CASSQDGLAGVSNEQFF

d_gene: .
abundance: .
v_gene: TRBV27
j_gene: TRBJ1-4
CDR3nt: TGTGCCAGCAGTCTCAGGGTCGCCACTAATGAAAAACTGTTTTTT
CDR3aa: CASSLRVATNEKLFF

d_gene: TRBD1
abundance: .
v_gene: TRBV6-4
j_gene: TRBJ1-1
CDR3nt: TGTGCCAGCAGTGACTTACCGGGACAGGGAGAAACTGAAGCTTTCTTT
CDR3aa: CASSDLPGQGETEAFF

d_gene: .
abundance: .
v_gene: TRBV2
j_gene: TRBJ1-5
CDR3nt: TGTGCCAGCACAGGGGCGGGCAATCAGCCCCAGCATTTT
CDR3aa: CASTGAGNQPQHF

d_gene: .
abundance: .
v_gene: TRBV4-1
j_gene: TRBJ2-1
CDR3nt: TGCGCCAGCAGCCAAGATGAGGGGGGGGCCTACAATGAGCAGTTCTTC
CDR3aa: CASSQDEGGAYNEQFF

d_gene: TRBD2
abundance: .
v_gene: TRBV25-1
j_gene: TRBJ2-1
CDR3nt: TGTGCCAGCAGGACTAGCGGGGGTTCCAATGAGCAGTTCTTC
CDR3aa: CASRTSGGSNEQFF

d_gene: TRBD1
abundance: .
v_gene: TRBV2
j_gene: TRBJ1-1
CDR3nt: TGTGCCAGCAGGGACCAGACAGGGGCGGATACTGAAGCTTTCTTT
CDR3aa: CASRDQTGADTEAFF